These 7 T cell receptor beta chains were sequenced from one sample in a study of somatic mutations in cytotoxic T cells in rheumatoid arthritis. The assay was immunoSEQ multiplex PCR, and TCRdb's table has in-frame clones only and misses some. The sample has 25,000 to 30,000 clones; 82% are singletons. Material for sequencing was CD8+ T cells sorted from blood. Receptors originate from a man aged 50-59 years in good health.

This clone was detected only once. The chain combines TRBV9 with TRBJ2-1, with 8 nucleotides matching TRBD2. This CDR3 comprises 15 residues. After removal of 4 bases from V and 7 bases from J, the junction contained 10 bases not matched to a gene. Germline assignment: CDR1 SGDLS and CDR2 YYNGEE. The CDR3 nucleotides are TGTGCCAGCAGCCGACGGGGGGGGACAAGGAATGAGCAGTTCTTC. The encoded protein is CASSRRGGTRNEQFF.

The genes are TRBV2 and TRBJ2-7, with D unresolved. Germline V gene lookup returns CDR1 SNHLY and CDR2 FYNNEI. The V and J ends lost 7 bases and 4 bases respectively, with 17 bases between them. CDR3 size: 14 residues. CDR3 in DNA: TGTGCCAGCACCCCCAGTGGGATAAATTACGAGCAGTACTTC. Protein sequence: CASTPSGINYEQYF.

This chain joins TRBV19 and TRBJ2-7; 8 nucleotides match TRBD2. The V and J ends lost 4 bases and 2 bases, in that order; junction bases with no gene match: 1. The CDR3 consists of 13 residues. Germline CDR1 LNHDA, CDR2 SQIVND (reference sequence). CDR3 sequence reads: CASSSGRTYEQYF. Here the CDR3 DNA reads TGTGCCAGTAGTAGCGGGAGGACCTACGAGCAGTACTTC. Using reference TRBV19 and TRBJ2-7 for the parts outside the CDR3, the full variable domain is DGGITQSPKYLFRKEGQNVTLSCEQNLNHDAMYWYRQDPGQGLRLIYYSQIVNDFQKGDIAEGYSVSREKKESFPLTVTSAQKNPTAFYLCASSSGRTYEQYFGPGTRLTVT.

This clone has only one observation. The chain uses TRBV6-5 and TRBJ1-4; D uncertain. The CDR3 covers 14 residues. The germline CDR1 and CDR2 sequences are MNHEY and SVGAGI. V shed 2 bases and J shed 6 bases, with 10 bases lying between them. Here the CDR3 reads CASSYEDGDEKLFF. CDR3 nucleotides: TGTGCCAGCAGTTACGAGGACGGGGATGAAAAACTGTTTTTT.

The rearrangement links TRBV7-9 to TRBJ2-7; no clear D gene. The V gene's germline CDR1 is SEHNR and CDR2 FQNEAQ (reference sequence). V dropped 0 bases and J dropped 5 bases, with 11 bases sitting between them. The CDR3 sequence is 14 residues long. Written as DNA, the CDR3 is TGTGCCAGCAGCTTAGCGCTACAGCCCAACGAGCAGTACTTC. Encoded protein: CASSLALQPNEQYF.

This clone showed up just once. CDR3 protein: CASSSYPRGSGETQYF. CDR3 sequence (DNA): TGTGCCAGCAGCTCATACCCCAGGGGTTCGGGAGAGACCCAGTACTTC. The chain joins TRBV5-5 to TRBJ2-5; the D gene is possibly TRBD1 (6 bases). The CDR3 runs 16 residues. V was shortened by 3 bases and J by 4 bases, with 19 bases between the two germline ends. The germline CDR1 and CDR2 sequences are SGHKS and YYEKEE (reference sequence).

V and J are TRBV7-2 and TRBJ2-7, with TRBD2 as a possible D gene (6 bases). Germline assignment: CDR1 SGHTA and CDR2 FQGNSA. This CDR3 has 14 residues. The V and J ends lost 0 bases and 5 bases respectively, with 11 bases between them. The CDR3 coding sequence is TGTGCCAGCAGCTTAGCGGGAGGCATCAACGAGCAGTACTTC. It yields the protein CASSLAGGINEQYF.